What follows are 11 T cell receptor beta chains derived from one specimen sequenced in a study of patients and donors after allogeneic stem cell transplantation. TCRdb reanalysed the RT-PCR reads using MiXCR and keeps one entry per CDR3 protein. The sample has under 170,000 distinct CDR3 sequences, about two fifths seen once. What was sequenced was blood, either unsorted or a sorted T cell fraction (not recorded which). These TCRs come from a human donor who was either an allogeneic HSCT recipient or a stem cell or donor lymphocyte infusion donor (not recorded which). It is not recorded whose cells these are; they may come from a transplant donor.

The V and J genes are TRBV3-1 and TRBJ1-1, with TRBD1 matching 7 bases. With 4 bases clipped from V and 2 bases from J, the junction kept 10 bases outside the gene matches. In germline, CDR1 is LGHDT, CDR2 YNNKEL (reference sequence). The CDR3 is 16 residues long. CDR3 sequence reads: CASSLWGQRSNTEAFF. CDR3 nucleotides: TGTGCCAGCAGCCTGTGGGGACAGCGCTCTAACACTGAAGCTTTCTTT.

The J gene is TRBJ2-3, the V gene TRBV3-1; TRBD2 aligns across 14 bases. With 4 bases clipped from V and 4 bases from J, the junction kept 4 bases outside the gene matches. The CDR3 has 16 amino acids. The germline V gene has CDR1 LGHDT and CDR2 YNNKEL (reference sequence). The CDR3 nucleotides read TGTGCCAGCAGCCGGACTAGCGGGGGGCCAGCAGATACGCAGTATTTT. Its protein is CASSRTSGGPADTQYF.

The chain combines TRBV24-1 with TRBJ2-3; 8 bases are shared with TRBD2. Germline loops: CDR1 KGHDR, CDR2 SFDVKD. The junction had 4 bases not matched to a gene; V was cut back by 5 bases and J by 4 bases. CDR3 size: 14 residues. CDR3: CATSVPGGPDTQYF. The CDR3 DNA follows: TGTGCCACCAGTGTGCCGGGGGGGCCAGATACGCAGTATTTT.

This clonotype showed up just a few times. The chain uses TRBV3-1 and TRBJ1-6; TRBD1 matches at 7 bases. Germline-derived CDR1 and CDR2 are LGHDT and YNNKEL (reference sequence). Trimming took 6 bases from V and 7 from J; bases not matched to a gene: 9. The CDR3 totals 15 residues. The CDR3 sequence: CASSHPDRQNSPLHF. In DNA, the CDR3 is TGTGCCAGCAGTCACCCGGACAGGCAGAATTCACCCCTCCACTTT.

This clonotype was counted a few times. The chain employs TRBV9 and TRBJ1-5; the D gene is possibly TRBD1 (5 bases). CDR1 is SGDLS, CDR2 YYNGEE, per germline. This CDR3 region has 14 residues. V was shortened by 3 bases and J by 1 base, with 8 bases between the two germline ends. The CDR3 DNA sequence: TGTGCCAGCAGCGCGGGGGGGAGCAATCAGCCCCAGCATTTT. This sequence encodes CASSAGGSNQPQHF. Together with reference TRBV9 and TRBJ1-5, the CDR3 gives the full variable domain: DSGVTQTPKHLITATGQRVTLRCSPRSGDLSVYWYQQSLDQGLQFLIQYYNGEERAKGNILERFSAQQFPDLHSELNLSSLELGDSALYFCASSAGGSNQPQHFGDGTRLSIL.

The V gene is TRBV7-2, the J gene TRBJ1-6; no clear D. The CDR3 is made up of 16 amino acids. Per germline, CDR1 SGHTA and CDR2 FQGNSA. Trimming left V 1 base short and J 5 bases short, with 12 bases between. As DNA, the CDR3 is TGTGCCAGCAGCTTAGGGGCAGGTGGCAATAATTCACCCCTCCACTTT. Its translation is CASSLGAGGNNSPLHF.

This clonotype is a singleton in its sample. CDR3 sequence reads: CASSLGGREDTQYF. Here the CDR3 DNA reads TGTGCCAGCAGCTTAGGGGGCCGGGAAGATACGCAGTATTTT. The chain combines TRBV7-2 with TRBJ2-3; D may correspond to TRBD1 or TRBD2 (5 bases each). Per germline, CDR1 SGHTA and CDR2 FQGNSA. Trimming cost V 1 base and J 5 bases, with 10 bases left between them. The CDR3 length is 14 residues.

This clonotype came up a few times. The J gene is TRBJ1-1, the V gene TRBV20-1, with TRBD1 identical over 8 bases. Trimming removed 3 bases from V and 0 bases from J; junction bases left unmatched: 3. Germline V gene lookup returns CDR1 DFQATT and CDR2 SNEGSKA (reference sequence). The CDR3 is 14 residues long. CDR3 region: CSASRQGMNTEAFF. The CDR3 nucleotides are TGCAGTGCTAGCAGACAGGGGATGAACACTGAAGCTTTCTTT.

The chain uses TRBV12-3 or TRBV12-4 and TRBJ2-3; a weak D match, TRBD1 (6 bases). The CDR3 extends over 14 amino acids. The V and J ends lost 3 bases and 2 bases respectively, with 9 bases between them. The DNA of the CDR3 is TGTGCCAGCAGTTTCACAGGGAACACAGATACGCAGTATTTT. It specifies CASSFTGNTDTQYF.

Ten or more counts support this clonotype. This CDR3 is CSARGMGGSNQPQHF. DNA for the CDR3: TGCAGTGCTAGAGGGATGGGGGGAAGCAATCAGCCCCAGCATTTT. The chain combines TRBV20-1 with TRBJ1-5, with D maybe TRBD1 (5 bases). The CDR3 sequence is 15 residues long. V was pared by 1 base and J by 1 base, with 11 bases between. The V gene's germline CDR1 is DFQATT and CDR2 SNEGSKA (reference sequence).

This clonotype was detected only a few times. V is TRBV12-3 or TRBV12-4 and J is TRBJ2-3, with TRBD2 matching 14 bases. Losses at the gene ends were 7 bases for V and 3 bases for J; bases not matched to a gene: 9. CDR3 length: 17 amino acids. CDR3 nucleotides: TGTGCCAGCACCGATGGACTAGCGGGGGGAGTGACAGATACGCAGTATTTT. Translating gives CASTDGLAGGVTDTQYF.